This TCR beta chain was captured by sequencing in a study of shared clonotypes between healthy human individuals. Study observations and caveats: The genetic and exposure-history diversity represented was limited by few donors. Incompleteness in sorted-subset sequencing, despite large depth, was shown by rarefaction. It was observed that 5% to 6% of naive CD4 clonotypes were shared across several donors.

Naive CD45RA+ and memory CD45RA-negative subsets were split from CD4+ cells. The CDR3 loop spans 13 amino acids. CDR1 is WNHNN, CDR2 SYGVQD, per germline (reference sequence). The V end lost 2 bases, the J end lost 12 bases, and 14 bases lay between the germline ends. Sequenced by immunoSEQ multiplex PCR; TCRdb stores in-frame clones only, minus some. The table has about 2.3 million clones, just under 95% seen once. Turning to this clone: What it binds is unknown.

The clonotype comes from a young man in good health. Some clones in this sample may be carry-over from other donors' samples. The chain has TRBV10-1 and TRBJ2-1; TRBD1 or TRBD2 may be the D gene (5 bases each). The sample taken for sequencing was naive CD4+ T cells from PBMCs. The subset was: CD45RA+ positively selected. CDR3 DNA sequence: TGCGCCAGCAGTGAGAGTACTGGGGGTCGGCAGTTCTTC. Translated: CASSESTGGRQFF.